A selection of T cell receptor beta chains follows, all from one sample in a study of cytomegalovirus exposure and HLA in healthy donors. Generated by immunoSEQ multiplex PCR, the TCRdb table keeps only in-frame clones and is missing some. The sample carries 100,000 to 130,000 clones, under 97% recorded once. The source material was PBMCs. The receptors were gathered from a woman under 30 in good health and CMV-seronegative. Both conserved end residues are part of each CDR3. A D gene is named only where the DNA matches it firmly. Part of the rows lack a size; the others show once, few, many or a class for expanded clones.

TRBV19	TRBD2	14	.	TRBJ2-1	TGTGCCAGCAAAGGACTAGGAACTATGTATGAGCAGTTCTTC	CASKGLGTMYEQFF
TRBV28	.	12	.	TRBJ2-2	TGTGCCAGCACGGGGGTATCCGGGGAGCTGTTTTTT	CASTGVSGELFF
TRBV19	.	13	.	TRBJ2-4	TGTGCCAGTAGTATAGATTCCCTTAACATTCAGTACTTC	CASSIDSLNIQYF
TRBV5-1	TRBD1	15	few	TRBJ2-7	TGCGCCAGCGGTTCCGGGACAGGGCGATCTGGAGAGCAGTACTTC	CASGSGTGRSGEQYF
TRBV28	TRBD1	16	.	TRBJ1-4	TGTGCCAGCAGTCACCCGAACAGGGGGGCTAATGAAAAACTGTTTTTT	CASSHPNRGANEKLFF
TRBV28	.	14	.	TRBJ2-1	TGTGCCAGCAGTTTTCTGAGGGTTATGGATGAGCAGTTCTTC	CASSFLRVMDEQFF
TRBV6-1	.	14	.	TRBJ1-2	TGTGCCAGCAGTGAAGACAGGGACGTCTATGGCTACACCTTC	CASSEDRDVYGYTF
TRBV21-1	.	16	.	TRBJ2-7	TGTGCCAGCAGCAAAGATGTTGGGACAGGGTTTCACGAGCAGTACTTC	CASSKDVGTGFHEQYF
TRBV6-6	.	14	.	TRBJ1-6	TGTGCCAGCAGAAGTTTTGCCGAGAATTCACCCCTCCACTTT	CASRSFAENSPLHF
TRBV6-1	TRBD1	14	.	TRBJ1-3	TGTGCCAGCAGTGAAGACAGGGGGAGGAACACCATATATTTT	CASSEDRGRNTIYF
TRBV5-1	TRBD2	14	.	TRBJ2-3	TGCGCCAGTGCCGGGGGGGTTCTCACAGATACGCAGTATTTT	CASAGGVLTDTQYF
TRBV5-6	.	14	.	TRBJ2-3	TGTGCCAGCAGCTTACCTAGCGCCACAGATACGCAGTATTTT	CASSLPSATDTQYF
TRBV7-2	.	12	.	TRBJ1-6	TGTGCCAGCAGCTTAGTAAATTCACCCCTCCACTTT	CASSLVNSPLHF
TRBV25-1	TRBD2	16	.	TRBJ2-5	TGTGCCAGCAGTGAAGGGTGGTTGGCGGGGGAAGAGACCCAGTACTTC	CASSEGWLAGEETQYF
TRBV10-3	TRBD1	17	once	TRBJ1-6	TGTGCCATCAGTGAGTCGACGGGACAGGGGGCTAATTCACCCCTCCACTTT	CAISESTGQGANSPLHF
TRBV25-1	.	13	.	TRBJ2-7	TGTGCCAGCAGTGATCCCCCTAGGTACGAGCAGTACTTC	CASSDPPRYEQYF